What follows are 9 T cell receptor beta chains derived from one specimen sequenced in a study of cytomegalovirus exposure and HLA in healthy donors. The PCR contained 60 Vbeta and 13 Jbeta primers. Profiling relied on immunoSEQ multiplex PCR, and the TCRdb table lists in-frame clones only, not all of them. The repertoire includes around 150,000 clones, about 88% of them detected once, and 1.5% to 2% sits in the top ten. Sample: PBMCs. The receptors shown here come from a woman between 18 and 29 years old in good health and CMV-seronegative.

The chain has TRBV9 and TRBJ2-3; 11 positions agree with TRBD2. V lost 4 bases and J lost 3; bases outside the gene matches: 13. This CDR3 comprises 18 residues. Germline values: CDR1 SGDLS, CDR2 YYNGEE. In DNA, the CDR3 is TGTGCCAGCAGCCAATACTATAGCGGGGGGGGTCAGACAGATACGCAGTATTTT. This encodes CASSQYYSGGGQTDTQYF.

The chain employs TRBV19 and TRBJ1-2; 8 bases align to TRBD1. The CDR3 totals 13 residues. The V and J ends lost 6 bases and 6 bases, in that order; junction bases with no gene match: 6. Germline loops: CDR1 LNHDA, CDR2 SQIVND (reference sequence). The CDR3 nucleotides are TGTGCCAGTAGCAGGAGGACAGGGAATGGCTACACCTTC. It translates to CASSRRTGNGYTF.

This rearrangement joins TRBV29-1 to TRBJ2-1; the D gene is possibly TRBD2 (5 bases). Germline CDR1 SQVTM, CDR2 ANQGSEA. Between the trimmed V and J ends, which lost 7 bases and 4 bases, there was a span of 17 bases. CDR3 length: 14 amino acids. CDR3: CSATRTSGYNEQFF. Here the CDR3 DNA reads TGCAGCGCGACGCGGACGAGCGGTTACAATGAGCAGTTCTTC.

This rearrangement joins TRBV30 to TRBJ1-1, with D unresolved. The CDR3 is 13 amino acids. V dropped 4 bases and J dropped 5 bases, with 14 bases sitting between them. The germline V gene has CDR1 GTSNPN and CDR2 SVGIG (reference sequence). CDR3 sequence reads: CAWTGVVRTEAFF. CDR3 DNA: TGTGCCTGGACCGGGGTGGTGCGGACTGAAGCTTTCTTT.

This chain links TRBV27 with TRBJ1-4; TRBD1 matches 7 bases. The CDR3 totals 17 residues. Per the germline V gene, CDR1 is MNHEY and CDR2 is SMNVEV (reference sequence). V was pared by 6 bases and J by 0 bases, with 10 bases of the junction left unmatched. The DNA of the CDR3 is TGTGCCAGCAGCGCGATGACAGGGTTTGCAACTAATGAAAAACTGTTTTTT. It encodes CASSAMTGFATNEKLFF.

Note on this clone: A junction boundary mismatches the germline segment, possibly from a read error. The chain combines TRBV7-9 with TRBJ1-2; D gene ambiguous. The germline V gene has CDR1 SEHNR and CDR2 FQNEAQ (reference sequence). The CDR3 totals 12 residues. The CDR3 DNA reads TGTTCCAGCAGCCCCGAGAACTATGGCTACACCTTC. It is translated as CSSSPENYGYTF.

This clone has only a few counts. The CDR3, as DNA: TGTGCCACCGTCCGGGACAGTCGAGGGGACGAGCAGTACTTC. Encoded protein: CATVRDSRGDEQYF. The chain recombines TRBV25-1 with TRBJ2-7; 7 bases map to TRBD1. The germline CDR1 and CDR2 sequences are MGHDK and SYGVNS. This CDR3 contains 14 residues. The trim removed 10 bases at V and 5 bases at J, leaving 14 bases unmatched.

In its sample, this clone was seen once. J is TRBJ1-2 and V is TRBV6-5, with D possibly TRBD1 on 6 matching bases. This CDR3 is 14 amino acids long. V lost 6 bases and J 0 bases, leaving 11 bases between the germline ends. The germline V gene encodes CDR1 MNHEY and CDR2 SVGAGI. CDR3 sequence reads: CASRPRGSNYGYTF. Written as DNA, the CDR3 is TGTGCCAGCAGACCCAGGGGTTCTAACTATGGCTACACCTTC.

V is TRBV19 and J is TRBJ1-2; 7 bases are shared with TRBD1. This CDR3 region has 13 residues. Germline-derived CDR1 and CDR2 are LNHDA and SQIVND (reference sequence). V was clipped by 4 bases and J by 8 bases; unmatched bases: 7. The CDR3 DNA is TGTGCCAGTAGTACCGGACAGGTTGTGGGCTACACCTTC. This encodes CASSTGQVVGYTF.